These T cell receptor beta chains were read from a single sample in a study of regulatory T cells in long-lasting Graves disease. TCRdb re-called the multiplex PCR reads with MiXCR, one entry per CDR3 protein. The table has roughly 260,000 distinct CDR3 sequences, 15% to 20% seen once; the top ten hold 14%. This sample was also put to use in a study of T cells in Graves' hyperthyroidism and ophthalmopathy.

The sample consisted of peripheral blood mononuclear cells (PBMCs), taken at new diagnosis, from a patient treated with antithyroid drugs. Receptor source: a woman in her 30s with Graves disease. Both conserved end residues are part of each CDR3. D genes are given only for firm matches. Clone size is shown for a subset of rows, as once, few, many or a class of expanded clone.

v_gene	abundance	d_gene	j_gene	CDR3nt	CDR3aa
TRBV7-9	many	TRBD2	TRBJ2-5	TGTGCCAGCAGCACCCGACTAGCGGAAGGACAAGAGACCCAGTACTTC	CASSTRLAEGQETQYF
TRBV10-2	.	.	TRBJ1-2	TGCGCCAGCAGGCGGGGTGGGGGGGCTGATCTAGGCGGCTACACCTTC	CASRRGGGADLGGYTF
TRBV5-1	.	.	TRBJ1-1	TGTGCCAGCAGCTTTTTTGTGAGGGGACTTCGCAACACTGAAGCTTTCTTT	CASSFFVRGLRNTEAFF
TRBV5-5	many	.	TRBJ1-5	TGCGCCAGCAGCTTCAATGGTGTGAGCAATCAGCCCCAGCATTTT	CASSFNGVSNQPQHF
TRBV18	.	.	TRBJ1-1	TGTGCCAGCTCACCACGGACGCTTTCCGGGACCAACACTGAAGCTTTCTTT	CASSPRTLSGTNTEAFF
TRBV7-8	many	.	TRBJ1-4	TGTGCCAGCAGCTTTGGAGGGGCCGCTAATGAAAAACTGTTTTTT	CASSFGGAANEKLFF
TRBV9	.	TRBD2	TRBJ2-3	TGTGCCAGCAGCGTATCGGCGGGAGGGGCAGATACGCAGTATTTT	CASSVSAGGADTQYF
TRBV12-3/TRBV12-4	.	TRBD1	TRBJ1-2	TGTGCCAGCAGTCCGGGAGGGCCGGGACAGTTCTATGGCTACACCTTC	CASSPGGPGQFYGYTF
TRBV7-2	many	.	TRBJ2-5	TGTGCCAGCAGCCCGGACAGCTCAGAGACCCAGTACTTC	CASSPDSSETQYF
TRBV19	.	TRBD1	TRBJ1-5	TGTGCCAGTAGTCCGACAGGGGCCAATCAGCCCCAGCATTTT	CASSPTGANQPQHF